This T cell receptor beta chain was recovered during a study of vaccination and CD4 T cells after COVID-19. Per germline, CDR1 GTSNPN and CDR2 SVGIG (reference sequence). CDR3 size: 15 residues. Unmatched junction bases numbered 10, after V lost 5 bases and J lost 0 bases. The Oncomine TCR Beta short-read assay was applied to DNA of cultured CD4+ T cells. Using its own MiXCR run on the PCR reads, TCRdb lists one record per CDR3 protein. The sample has tens of thousands of distinct CDR3 sequences, under 80% seen once. The treatment here: roughly 11-day PBMC culture with coronavirus spike peptide pools or control peptides (ViraFEST assay). Points on this clonotype: What it binds is not known.

The sample consisted of CD4+ T cells from blood, cultured in vitro, taken before SARS-CoV-2 vaccination. The V and J genes are TRBV30 and TRBJ2-7; 7 bases align to TRBD1. The receptor comes from a human donor who received a COVID-19 vaccine. The CDR3 loop reads CAWGPGQWNSYEQYF. In DNA form, the CDR3 reads TGTGCCTGGGGGCCGGGACAGTGGAACTCCTACGAGCAGTACTTC.